A selection of T cell receptor beta chains follows, all from one sample in a study of blood T cell repertoires in COVID-19. The repertoire was sequenced with immunoSEQ multiplex PCR; TCRdb's copy has only in-frame clones and lacks some. This table holds about 380,000 clones, roughly 85% found once. Sequencing was performed on peripheral blood. These receptors were taken from a woman aged 18 to 35 with acute or convalescent COVID-19. The conserved cysteine and the conserved F or W are not part of the CDR3 here. The order of the fields is CDR3 protein, V gene.

ASSSNNEQF | TRBV28
ASSVGWGRQETQY | TRBV9
ASSLLGVNQPQH | TRBV27
ASSPPKTGGNQPQH | TRBV18
ASSRSTGFSNQPQH | TRBV4-1
ASSVIPGSGNTIY | TRBV9
ASSSKPGVAEAF | TRBV11-1
ASSETDSEAF | TRBV5-1
SVSDRGAGKLF | TRBV29-1
ASSLGQAYVTGELF | TRBV5-1
SVTVNYGYT | TRBV29-1
ATSDLRTGRAF | TRBV24-1
ASSPQGEAAFTEQY | TRBV9
AISGGAGQTSTDTQY | TRBV10-3
AITRDINQPQH | TRBV10-3
ASSYRTTTEKLF | TRBV6-6
ATSRDQGYEQY | TRBV15
ASSLGGTPRD | TRBV28
ASGPGNEQY | TRBV12-5
ASSLAERVDEQF | TRBV5-8
ASSSTYEQY | TRBV7-9
ATAGTGSTDTQY | TRBV19
ASGIDRGTEAF | TRBV12-5
ASSGYQETQY | TRBV2
ASSLTGIATNEKLF | TRBV13
ASSQTLKTGGSGVTQY | TRBV4-1
ASSFSFEKLF | TRBV5-1
ASSPRLDRVGYT | TRBV28
ASSLQQDALVSYEQY | TRBV4-1
ASSLLWAGGVLGPQH | TRBV27
ASNILGGGYGYT | TRBV28